Below, 14 T cell receptor beta chains from the same sample are listed, as sequenced in a study of shared clonotypes between healthy human individuals. Sequenced by immunoSEQ multiplex PCR; TCRdb stores in-frame clones only, minus some. This sample has over a million clones, with roughly 96% found just once. The sequencing sample was made of naive CD4+ T cells sorted from blood. Stated subset: CD45RA+ positively selected. The source is a man aged 25 to 40 in good health.

The gene calls are TRBV9 and TRBJ1-1; D gene ambiguous. Germline-derived CDR1 and CDR2 are SGDLS and YYNGEE. The V end lost 7 bases, the J end lost 11 bases, and 12 bases lay between the germline ends. The CDR3 is made up of 10 amino acids. The CDR3 reads CASPAGRAFF. The DNA for the CDR3 is TGTGCCAGCCCGGCCGGGAGGGCTTTCTTT. The whole variable domain, remainder taken from reference TRBV9 and TRBJ1-1, is DSGVTQTPKHLITATGQRVTLRCSPRSGDLSVYWYQQSLDQGLQFLIQYYNGEERAKGNILERFSAQQFPDLHSELNLSSLELGDSALYFCASPAGRAFFGQGTRLTVV.

This chain links TRBV28 with TRBJ2-7; D uncertain. CDR3 length equals 13 residues. Germline values: CDR1 MDHEN, CDR2 SYDVKM. Trimming stripped 2 bases from V and 3 bases from J, with 8 bases between. CDR3 in amino acids: CASSLIGVYEQYF. The CDR3 DNA follows: TGTGCCAGCAGTTTAATCGGTGTCTACGAGCAGTACTTC.

This chain joins TRBV11-2 and TRBJ1-2; D gene unclear. The CDR3 covers 19 residues. Trimming took off 5 bases at V and 3 bases at J, with 28 bases between the two ends. Germline CDR1 SGHAT, CDR2 FQNNGV. CDR3 amino acids: CASSHSLTAVRTLDYGYTF. The CDR3 nucleotides read TGTGCCAGCAGCCACTCACTTACCGCAGTCCGGACCCTAGACTATGGCTACACCTTC.

CDR3 bases: TGTGCCAGTAGCAACAGGGGGTCTGAAGCTTTCTTT. It codes for CASSNRGSEAFF. The chain is built from TRBV19 and TRBJ1-1, with 8 positions matching TRBD1. CDR1 LNHDA and CDR2 SQIVND come from the germline V gene (reference sequence). Losses at the gene ends were 6 bases for V and 6 bases for J; bases not matched to a gene: 3. The CDR3 covers 12 residues.

The sample holds one count of this clone. This chain links TRBV15 with TRBJ1-1; D unresolved. The CDR3 runs 14 residues. CDR1 is LNHNV and CDR2 is YYDKDF in the germline V gene (reference sequence). Deletions cut 0 bases from V and 1 base from J, with 6 bases between. CDR3 amino acids: CATSRDGRNTEAFF. The CDR3, as DNA: TGTGCCACCAGCAGAGACGGAAGGAACACTGAAGCTTTCTTT.

The sample holds one count of this clone. Compared with germline, one end of the junction differs, possibly owing to a read error. The rearrangement joins TRBV5-6 to TRBJ1-5, with a possible D match to TRBD1 (6 bases). In germline, CDR1 is SGHDT, CDR2 YYEEEE. The CDR3 sequence is 15 residues long. This CDR3 is CASGFRGSSNQPQHF. CDR3 DNA sequence: TGTGCCAGCGGCTTCAGGGGTTCCAGCAATCAGCCCCAGCATTTT.

The genes are TRBV5-1 and TRBJ2-1; either TRBD1 or TRBD2 may supply D (6 bases each). This CDR3 has 15 residues. The germline CDR1 and CDR2 sequences are SGHRS and YFSETQ. The V and J ends lost 3 bases and 6 bases respectively, with 16 bases between them. CDR3: CASSSLGGKGNEQFF. In nucleotides, the CDR3 is TGCGCCAGCAGCTCCCTCGGGGGCAAGGGCAATGAGCAGTTCTTC.

The chain couples TRBV27 to TRBJ1-4; TRBD1 matches at 9 bases. Germline V CDR1 and CDR2: MNHEY, SMNVEV (reference sequence). CDR3 length: 15 residues. The J segment lost 7 bases and the V segment lost 5 bases, leaving 8 bases of the junction unmatched. The chain's CDR3 is CASSPWDRDLEKLFF. The CDR3, as DNA: TGTGCCAGCAGTCCTTGGGACAGGGATCTTGAAAAACTGTTTTTT.

The rearrangement joins TRBV2 to TRBJ1-5; 8 nucleotides agree with TRBD1. J gave up 2 bases and V 7 bases, and 1 base lay outside the gene matches. Germline CDR1 and CDR2: SNHLY and FYNNEI. CDR3 length: 13 amino acids. The CDR3: CASTDRGNQPQHF. The DNA of the CDR3 is TGTGCCAGCACGGACAGGGGCAATCAGCCCCAGCATTTT.

V usage is TRBV7-3 and J usage is TRBJ2-3, with 9 bases aligning to TRBD2. The CDR3 covers 15 residues. The germline gives CDR1 SGHTA, CDR2 FQGTGA. The ends lost 2 bases at V and 4 bases at J; junction bases unmatched: 4. CDR3 nucleotide sequence: TGTGCCAGCAGCTTAGCGGGAGGGCCCTCAGATACGCAGTATTTT. Amino acids: CASSLAGGPSDTQYF. Combining the CDR3 with reference TRBV7-3 and TRBJ2-3 gives the whole variable domain GAGVSQTPSNKVTEKGKYVELRCDPISGHTALYWYRQSLGQGPEFLIYFQGTGAADDSGLPNDRFFAVRPEGSVSTLKIQRTERGDSAVYLCASSLAGGPSDTQYFGPGTRLTVL.

This clone was recorded a few times. This chain uses TRBV27 with TRBJ2-7, with a weak D call TRBD2 (5 bases). From germline, CDR1 is MNHEY and CDR2 SMNVEV (reference sequence). This CDR3 has 13 amino acids. With 6 bases removed from V and 3 bases from J, the gap between germline ends came to 12 bases. DNA for the CDR3: TGTGCCAGCAGCCAGTTGGCGGGCTACGAGCAGTACTTC. Its translation: CASSQLAGYEQYF.

The chain has TRBV28 and TRBJ2-3; 7 positions match TRBD2. The germline V gene has CDR1 MDHEN and CDR2 SYDVKM. The CDR3 spans 16 residues. Trimming at V came to 3 bases and at J to 0 bases, leaving 6 bases not matched to a gene. The CDR3 bases are TGTGCCAGCAGTTTCTGGAGCGGGACTAGCACAGATACGCAGTATTTT. This codes for CASSFWSGTSTDTQYF.

The table lists this clone with a count of one. The chain uses TRBV6-1 and TRBJ2-7, with D perhaps matching TRBD1 or TRBD2 (5 bases each). Germline assignment: CDR1 MNHNS and CDR2 SASEGT. V gave up 5 bases and J gave up 4 bases, with 12 bases separating them. The CDR3 is 13 amino acids. The CDR3 here is CASSQGTRYEQYF. The CDR3 DNA reads as TGTGCCAGCAGTCAAGGGACGCGATACGAGCAGTACTTC.

V gene TRBV5-4 combines with J gene TRBJ2-7, with D uncertain. The germline V gene encodes CDR1 SGHNT and CDR2 YYREEE (reference sequence). The CDR3 has 13 residues. Trimming removed 1 base at V and 1 base at J, with 6 bases between. For the CDR3, the DNA is TGTGCCAGCAGCTTGCGTGGATCCTACGAGCAGTACTTC. Translating it yields CASSLRGSYEQYF.